The sequence of this TCR beta chain was determined in a study of response to subunit inactivated influenza vaccine. Study-wide results and limits: Only a handful of new T cells, the authors suggested, are recruited with each seasonal influenza vaccination.

As for this clonotype: Its antigen remains unknown.

MiXCR, applied by TCRdb to the RT-PCR reads, yields one record per CDR3 protein. Among just over 300,000 distinct CDR3 sequences listed, roughly a fifth were seen once. V shed 2 bases and J shed 7 bases, with 12 bases lying between them. CDR1 and CDR2 from the germline V gene are SGHTA and FQGNSA. The CDR3 has 13 residues. The V gene is TRBV7-2, the J gene TRBJ2-7; D is possibly TRBD2 (5 bases). The sample here was PBMCs from blood, taken approximately 22 months after vaccination. The source of this sequence is a man aged 45 to 75 who received an inactivated influenza vaccine. CDR3 nucleotides: TGTGCCAGCAGCTTAACGCCGGGGAGTGAGCAGTACTTC. It codes for CASSLTPGSEQYF.